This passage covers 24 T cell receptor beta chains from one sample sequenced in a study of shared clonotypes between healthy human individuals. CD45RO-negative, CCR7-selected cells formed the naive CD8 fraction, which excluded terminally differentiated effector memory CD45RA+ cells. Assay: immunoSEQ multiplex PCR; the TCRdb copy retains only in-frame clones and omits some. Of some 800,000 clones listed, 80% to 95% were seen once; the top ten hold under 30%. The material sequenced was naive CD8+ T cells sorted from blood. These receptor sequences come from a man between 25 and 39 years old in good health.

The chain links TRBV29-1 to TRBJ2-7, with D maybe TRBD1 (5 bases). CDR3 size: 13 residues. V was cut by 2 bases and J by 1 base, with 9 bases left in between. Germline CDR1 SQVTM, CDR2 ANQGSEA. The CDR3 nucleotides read TGCAGCGTTGAATATGGGGCATCCTACGAGCAGTACTTC. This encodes CSVEYGASYEQYF.

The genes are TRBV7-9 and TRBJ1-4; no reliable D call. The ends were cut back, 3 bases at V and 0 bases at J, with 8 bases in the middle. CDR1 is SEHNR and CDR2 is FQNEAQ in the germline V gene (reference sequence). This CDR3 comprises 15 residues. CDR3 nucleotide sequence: TGTGCCAGCAGCTTGGGAGCTTCAACTAATGAAAAACTGTTTTTT. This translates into CASSLGASTNEKLFF.

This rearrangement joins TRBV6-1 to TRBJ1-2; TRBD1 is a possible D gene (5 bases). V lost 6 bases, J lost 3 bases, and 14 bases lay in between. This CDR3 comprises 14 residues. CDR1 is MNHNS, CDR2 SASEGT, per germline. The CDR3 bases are TGTGCCAGCAGGGATGCGGGACGGTACTATGGCTACACCTTC. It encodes CASRDAGRYYGYTF.

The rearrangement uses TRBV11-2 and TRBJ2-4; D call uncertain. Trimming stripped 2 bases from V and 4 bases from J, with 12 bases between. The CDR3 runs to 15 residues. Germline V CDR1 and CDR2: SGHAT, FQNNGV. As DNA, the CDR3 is TGTGCCAGCAGCTTACCGGGCAGAGAAAAAAACATTCAGTACTTC. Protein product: CASSLPGREKNIQYF.

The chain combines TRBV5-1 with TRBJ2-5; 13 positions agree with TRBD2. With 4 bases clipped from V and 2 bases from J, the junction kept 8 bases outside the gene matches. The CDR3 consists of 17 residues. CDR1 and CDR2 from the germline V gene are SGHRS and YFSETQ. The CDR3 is CASSPGLAGVGQETQYF. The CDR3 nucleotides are TGCGCCAGCAGCCCCGGACTAGCGGGAGTGGGTCAAGAGACCCAGTACTTC.

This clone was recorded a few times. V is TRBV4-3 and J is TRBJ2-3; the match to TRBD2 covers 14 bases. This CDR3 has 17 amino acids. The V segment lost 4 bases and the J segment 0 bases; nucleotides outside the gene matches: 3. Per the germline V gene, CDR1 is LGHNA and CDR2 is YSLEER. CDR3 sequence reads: CASSLGTSGSSTDTQYF. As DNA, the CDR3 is TGCGCCAGCAGCCTAGGGACTAGCGGGAGTAGCACAGATACGCAGTATTTT.

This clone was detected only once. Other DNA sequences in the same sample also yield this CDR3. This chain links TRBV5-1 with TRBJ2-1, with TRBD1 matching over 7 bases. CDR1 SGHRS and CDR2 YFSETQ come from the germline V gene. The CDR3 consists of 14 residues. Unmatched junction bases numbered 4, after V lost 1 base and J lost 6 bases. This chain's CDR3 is CASSLRQGGNEQFF. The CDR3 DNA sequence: TGCGCCAGCAGCTTGCGACAGGGCGGCAATGAGCAGTTCTTC.

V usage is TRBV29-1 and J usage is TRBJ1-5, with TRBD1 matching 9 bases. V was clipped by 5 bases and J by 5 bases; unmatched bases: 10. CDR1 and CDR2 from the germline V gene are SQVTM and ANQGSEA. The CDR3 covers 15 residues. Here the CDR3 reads CSVNVGTGRYQPQHF. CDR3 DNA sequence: TGCAGCGTTAATGTTGGGACAGGGAGATATCAGCCCCAGCATTTT.

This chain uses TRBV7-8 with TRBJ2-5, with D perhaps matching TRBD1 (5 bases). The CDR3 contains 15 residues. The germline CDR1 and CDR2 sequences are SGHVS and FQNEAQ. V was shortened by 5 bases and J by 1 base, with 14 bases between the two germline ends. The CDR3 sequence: CASSQKRQPQETQYF. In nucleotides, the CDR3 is TGTGCCAGCAGCCAGAAAAGACAGCCCCAAGAGACCCAGTACTTC.

The CDR3 coding sequence is TGCAGTGCTCTACAGGGGACTGAAGCTTTCTTT. Protein sequence: CSALQGTEAFF. V and J are TRBV20-1 and TRBJ1-1; TRBD1 agrees at 7 bases. Germline-derived CDR1 and CDR2 are DFQATT and SNEGSKA (reference sequence). The CDR3 contains 11 residues. V was pared by 5 bases and J by 5 bases, with 2 bases of the junction left unmatched.

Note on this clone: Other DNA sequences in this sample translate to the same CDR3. The CDR3 region is CASSQYQGAGEQYF. The CDR3 DNA reads as TGCGCCAGCAGCCAATACCAGGGGGCGGGCGAGCAGTACTTC. The chain recombines TRBV4-3 with TRBJ2-7, with 8 bases fitting TRBD1. Germline V gives CDR1 LGHNA, CDR2 YSLEER. Trimming cost V 2 bases and J 6 bases; bases outside gene matches: 6. The CDR3 extends over 14 amino acids.

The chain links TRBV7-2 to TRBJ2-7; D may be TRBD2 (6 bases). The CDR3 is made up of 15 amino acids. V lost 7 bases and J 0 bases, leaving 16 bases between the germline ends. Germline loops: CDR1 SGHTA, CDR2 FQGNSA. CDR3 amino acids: CASTFSGPSSYEQYF. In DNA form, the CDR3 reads TGTGCCAGCACCTTCAGCGGGCCCTCCTCCTACGAGCAGTACTTC.

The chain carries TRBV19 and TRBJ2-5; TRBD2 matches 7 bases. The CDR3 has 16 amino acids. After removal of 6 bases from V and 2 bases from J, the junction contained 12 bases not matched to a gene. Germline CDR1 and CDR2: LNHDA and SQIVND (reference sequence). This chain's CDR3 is CASSQSGLVVQETQYF. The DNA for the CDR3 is TGTGCCAGTAGCCAGTCCGGACTAGTAGTTCAAGAGACCCAGTACTTC.

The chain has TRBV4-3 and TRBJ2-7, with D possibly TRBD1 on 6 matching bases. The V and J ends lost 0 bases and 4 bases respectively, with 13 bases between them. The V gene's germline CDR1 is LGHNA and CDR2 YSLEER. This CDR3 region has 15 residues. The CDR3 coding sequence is TGCGCCAGCAGCCAAGATATAGGGACAAGTTACGAGCAGTACTTC. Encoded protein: CASSQDIGTSYEQYF.

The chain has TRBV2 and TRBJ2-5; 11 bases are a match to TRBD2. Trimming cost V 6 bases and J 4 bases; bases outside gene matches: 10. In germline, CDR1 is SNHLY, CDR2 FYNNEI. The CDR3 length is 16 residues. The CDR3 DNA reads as TGTGCCAGCAGAGGAAGACTAGCGGGAATGCGAGAGACCCAGTACTTC. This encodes CASRGRLAGMRETQYF.

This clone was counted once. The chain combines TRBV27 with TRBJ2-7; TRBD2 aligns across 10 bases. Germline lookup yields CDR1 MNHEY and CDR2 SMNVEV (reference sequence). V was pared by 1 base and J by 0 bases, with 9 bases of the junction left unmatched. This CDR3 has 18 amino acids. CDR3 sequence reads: CASSLFGPGLADSYEQYF. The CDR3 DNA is TGTGCCAGCAGTTTATTTGGACCCGGACTAGCGGACTCCTACGAGCAGTACTTC.

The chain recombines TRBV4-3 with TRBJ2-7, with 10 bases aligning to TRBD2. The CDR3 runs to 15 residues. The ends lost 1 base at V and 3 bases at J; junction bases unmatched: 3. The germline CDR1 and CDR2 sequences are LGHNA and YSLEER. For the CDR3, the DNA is TGCGCCAGCAGCCAAGGGACTAGCGGTGGCTACGAGCAGTACTTC. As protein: CASSQGTSGGYEQYF.

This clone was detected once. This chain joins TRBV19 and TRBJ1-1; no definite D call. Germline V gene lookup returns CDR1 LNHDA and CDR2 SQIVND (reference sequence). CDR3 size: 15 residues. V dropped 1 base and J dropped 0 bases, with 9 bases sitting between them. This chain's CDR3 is CASSIGKLMNTEAFF. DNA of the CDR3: TGTGCCAGTAGTATAGGGAAACTCATGAACACTGAAGCTTTCTTT.

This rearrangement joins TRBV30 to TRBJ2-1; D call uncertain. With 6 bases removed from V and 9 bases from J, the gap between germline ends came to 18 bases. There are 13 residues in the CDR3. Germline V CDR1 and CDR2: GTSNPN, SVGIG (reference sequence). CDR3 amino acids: CACFGYIVAEQFF. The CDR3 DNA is TGTGCCTGTTTCGGTTATATAGTCGCTGAGCAGTTCTTC.

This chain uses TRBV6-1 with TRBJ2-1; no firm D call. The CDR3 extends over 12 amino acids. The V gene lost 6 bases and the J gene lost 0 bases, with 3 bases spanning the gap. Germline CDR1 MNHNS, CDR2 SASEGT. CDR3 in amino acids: CASRLSYNEQFF. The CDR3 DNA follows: TGTGCCAGCAGACTCTCCTACAATGAGCAGTTCTTC.

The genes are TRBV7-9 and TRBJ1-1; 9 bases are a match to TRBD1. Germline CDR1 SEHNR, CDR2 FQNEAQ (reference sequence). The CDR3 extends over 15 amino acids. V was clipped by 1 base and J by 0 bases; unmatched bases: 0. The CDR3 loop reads CASSLGQGVNTEAFF. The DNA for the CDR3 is TGTGCCAGCAGCTTAGGACAGGGGGTGAACACTGAAGCTTTCTTT.

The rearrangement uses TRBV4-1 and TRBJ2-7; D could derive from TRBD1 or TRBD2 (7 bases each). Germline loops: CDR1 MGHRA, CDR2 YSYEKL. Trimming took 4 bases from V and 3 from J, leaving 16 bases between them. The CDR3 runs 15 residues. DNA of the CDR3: TGCGCCAGCAGCCTATACAGGGGAGGGGGCTACGAGCAGTACTTC. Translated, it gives CASSLYRGGGYEQYF.

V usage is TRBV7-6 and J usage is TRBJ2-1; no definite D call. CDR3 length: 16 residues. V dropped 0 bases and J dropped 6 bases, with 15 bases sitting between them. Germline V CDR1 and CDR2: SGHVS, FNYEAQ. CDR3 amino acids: CASSLARSVPTNEQFF. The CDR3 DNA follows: TGTGCCAGCAGCTTAGCTCGATCGGTCCCAACCAATGAGCAGTTCTTC.

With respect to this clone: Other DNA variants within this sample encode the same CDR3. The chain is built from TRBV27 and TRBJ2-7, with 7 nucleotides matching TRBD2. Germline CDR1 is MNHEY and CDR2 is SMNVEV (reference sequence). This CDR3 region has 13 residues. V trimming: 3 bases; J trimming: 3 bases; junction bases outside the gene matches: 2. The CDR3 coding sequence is TGTGCCAGCAGTTTTCAGCGGGGCTACGAGCAGTACTTC. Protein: CASSFQRGYEQYF.